Sequencing of this TCR beta chain was carried out in a study of CD8 T cells in ankylosing spondylitis. Whole-study results and caveats: CD8+ cells made up the disease-linked clones, which were relatively rare in peripheral blood. Ankylosing spondylitis blood appeared to carry a characteristic TCR beta motif of fewer than 10 highly homologous variants.

This clonotype was seen only a few times. Its matching antigen is unknown. Scientists made TCR beta libraries using quantitative 5'-RACE with molecular barcodes. TCRdb re-derived calls from the 5' RACE reads in MiXCR, one entry per CDR3 protein. This sample carries 650,000 to 800,000 distinct CDR3 sequences, 15% to 20% of them seen once, and the ten largest clones take around 19%. The CDR3 loop spans 14 amino acids. The V end lost 2 bases, the J end lost 3 bases, and 11 bases lay between the germline ends. This TCR was recovered from a male donor with ankylosing spondylitis. Sequenced sample: blood, either unsorted or a sorted T cell fraction (not recorded which). The chain employs TRBV12-3 or TRBV12-4 and TRBJ2-7; tentatively, D is TRBD2 (6 bases). The CDR3 DNA reads as TGTGCCAGCAGTTTATTGAGGGGAGGCTACGAGCAGTACTTC. It codes for CASSLLRGGYEQYF.